This T cell receptor beta chain derives from a study of OX40 agonist ivuxolimab in advanced cancers. Trimming shortened V by 5 bases and J by 1 base, and 10 bases separated the two germline ends. CDR3 length equals 14 residues. From germline, CDR1 is SGHAT and CDR2 FQNNGV. Exclusion of a patient followed from autoimmune disease history or systemic immunosuppression. The assay was immunoSEQ multiplex PCR, and TCRdb's table has in-frame clones only and misses some. The sample yields about 95,000 clones, about 85% seen once. The sample consisted of CD4+ or CD8+ T cells sorted from blood, taken in a trial of the OX40 agonist ivuxolimab. The sequence was collected from an adult with an advanced solid tumor such as melanoma, head and neck, liver or kidney cancer. V usage is TRBV11-2 and J usage is TRBJ2-3, with a weak D call TRBD1 (6 bases). DNA for the CDR3: TGTGCCAGCAGCCCTAAGGGGGGCACAGATACGCAGTATTTT. Protein: CASSPKGGTDTQYF.